This passage covers 29 T cell receptor beta chains from one sample sequenced in a study of regulatory T cells in long-lasting Graves disease. Time point meaning: newly diagnosed GD, antithyroid drugs for less than 3 months. Extracted RNA from PBMCs served as the source of the TCR library. According to the study, TCR beta libraries were built with iRepertoire HTBI primers and CDR3-region Arm-PCR. Each CDR3 protein is one row after TCRdb ran MiXCR on the multiplex PCR reads. The data show about 540,000 distinct CDR3 sequences, roughly 13% seen once. These records were also assigned to another study, of T cells in Graves' hyperthyroidism and ophthalmopathy.

Material: peripheral blood mononuclear cells (PBMCs), obtained at new diagnosis, from a patient treated with antithyroid drugs. These receptors were obtained from a man aged 25-45 years with Graves disease.

About this clonotype: With only one base between it and a far larger clone, this is likely a read error. In DNA form, the CDR3 reads TGTGCCAGCAGTATTACGGTTGGCTCCTACAATGAGCAGTACTTC. This encodes CASSITVGSYNEQYF. V gene TRBV2 combines with J gene TRBJ2-7; no clear D. V was trimmed by 5 bases and J by 7 bases, leaving 21 bases between them. This CDR3 has 15 residues. Germline V CDR1 and CDR2: SNHLY, FYNNEI.

In its sample, this clonotype was seen a few times. V usage is TRBV5-4 and J usage is TRBJ1-1; 8 bases are shared with TRBD1. The CDR3 has 16 residues. CDR1 and CDR2 (germline): SGHNT, YYREEE (reference sequence). Germline trimming cut 4 bases from V and 6 bases from J; bases unmatched to any gene: 14. CDR3 DNA sequence: TGTGCCAGCAGCGAGCTTCCGGGACAGGCGGCTTCTGAAGCTTTCTTT. Its protein product is CASSELPGQAASEAFF.

This clonotype was seen a few times. A much larger clonotype is one base distant, so this may be a read error. The rearrangement links TRBV7-8 to TRBJ2-7; 9 bases agree with TRBD2. Germline V gives CDR1 SGHVS, CDR2 FQNEAQ. CDR3 length: 15 amino acids. J lost 3 bases, V lost 5 bases, and 8 bases had no gene match. The CDR3 nucleotides are TGTGCCAGCAGCCCCCTGAGTAGCGGGGGCTACGAGCAGTACTTC. Amino acid sequence: CASSPLSSGGYEQYF.

A few counts support this clonotype. This may be a read error, as it is one base from a much larger clone. The rearrangement uses TRBV6-4 and TRBJ2-3; the D gene is possibly TRBD1 (6 bases). CDR1 is MRHNA, CDR2 SNTAGT, per germline. The CDR3 sequence is 15 residues long. The CDR3 DNA sequence: TGCGCCAGCAGTGACCGGACAAGGGGGACAGATACGCAGTATTTT. This sequence encodes CASSDRTRGTDTQYF.

This clonotype was seen at least ten times. The CDR3 sequence is CSVRSGGSGEQFF. CDR3 coding DNA: TGCAGCGTGAGGTCGGGCGGGAGTGGAGAGCAGTTCTTC. J is TRBJ2-1 and V is TRBV29-1, with 7 bases matching TRBD2. The germline V gene encodes CDR1 SQVTM and CDR2 ANQGSEA. V was clipped by 6 bases and J by 10 bases; unmatched bases: 12. The CDR3 contains 13 residues.

This clonotype was recorded many times. J is TRBJ1-2 and V is TRBV12-3 or TRBV12-4; 7 nucleotides agree with TRBD1. V gave up 7 bases and J gave up 1 base; unmatched junction bases: 6. CDR3 length equals 14 residues. The CDR3 loop is CASTSGQVNYGYTF. CDR3 in DNA: TGTGCCAGCACCAGCGGACAGGTTAACTATGGCTACACCTTC.

This clonotype was detected ten times or more. The chain combines TRBV10-3 with TRBJ2-2, with unresolved D. In germline, CDR1 is ENHRY, CDR2 SYGVKD. This CDR3 is 17 amino acids long. The V end lost 2 bases, the J end lost 4 bases, and 17 bases lay between the germline ends. The CDR3 DNA reads TGTGCCATCAGTGAGAGTGGCCCAACCAGATTCACCGGGGAGCTGTTTTTT. This translates into CAISESGPTRFTGELFF.

This clonotype was counted at least ten times. The chain recombines TRBV30 with TRBJ2-1; 11 nucleotides align to TRBD2. The CDR3 covers 18 residues. Losses at the gene ends were 0 bases for V and 0 bases for J; bases not matched to a gene: 7. From germline, CDR1 is GTSNPN and CDR2 SVGIG (reference sequence). This CDR3 is CAWSVVGGLAASYNEQFF. CDR3 DNA sequence: TGTGCCTGGAGTGTAGTGGGGGGACTAGCGGCCTCCTACAATGAGCAGTTCTTC.

At least ten counts were recorded for this clonotype. The J gene is TRBJ1-6, the V gene TRBV27; TRBD1 is a possible D gene (6 bases). V was cut by 5 bases and J by 7 bases, with 21 bases left in between. This CDR3 contains 17 residues. The germline V gene encodes CDR1 MNHEY and CDR2 SMNVEV (reference sequence). In DNA, the CDR3 is TGTGCCAGCAGTCCCCCCCCGAGACGGGGGCAGAATTCACCCCTCCACTTT. It specifies CASSPPPRRGQNSPLHF.

This clonotype appeared many times. The rearrangement links TRBV11-2 to TRBJ2-5, with D tentatively TRBD2 (7 bases). Trimming stripped 2 bases from V and 4 bases from J, with 14 bases between. This CDR3 is 15 amino acids long. Germline loops: CDR1 SGHAT, CDR2 FQNNGV. CDR3 in amino acids: CASSLRGRAAETQYF. CDR3 nucleotides: TGTGCCAGCAGCTTAAGGGGGAGGGCCGCAGAGACCCAGTACTTC.

This clonotype was observed at least ten times. The rearrangement joins TRBV11-2 to TRBJ2-1, with a tentative D call TRBD1 (5 bases). Trimming cost V 1 base and J 2 bases, with 15 bases left between them. The CDR3 loop spans 17 amino acids. CDR1 and CDR2 (germline): SGHAT, FQNNGV. CDR3 amino acids: CASSLVMGGAAYNEQFF. In nucleotides, the CDR3 is TGTGCCAGCAGCTTAGTTATGGGTGGGGCCGCCTACAATGAGCAGTTCTTC.

This clonotype was recorded many times. This chain joins TRBV20-1 and TRBJ2-3; 12 bases align to TRBD2. Germline V CDR1 and CDR2: DFQATT, SNEGSKA (reference sequence). CDR3 length: 14 amino acids. The junction had 2 bases not matched to a gene; V was cut back by 5 bases and J by 2 bases. The CDR3 protein is CSAGLAGYTDTQYF. In DNA form, the CDR3 reads TGCAGTGCTGGACTAGCGGGATACACAGATACGCAGTATTTT.

This rearrangement joins TRBV6-1 to TRBJ1-1; D remains unclear. Trimming stripped 8 bases from V and 0 bases from J, with 13 bases between. Germline lookup yields CDR1 MNHNS and CDR2 SASEGT. The CDR3 loop spans 14 amino acids. CDR3 DNA sequence: TGTGCCAGCCTTCCCCGAGCCATGAACACTGAAGCTTTCTTT. This gives the protein CASLPRAMNTEAFF.

This clonotype was counted only a few times. For the CDR3, the DNA is TGCGCCAGCAGCGTCAAAAGGACTAGCGGGGACCAAGAGACCCAGTACTTC. Amino acid sequence: CASSVKRTSGDQETQYF. The chain uses TRBV5-1 and TRBJ2-5; the match to TRBD2 covers 12 bases. This CDR3 is 17 amino acids long. Germline CDR1 reads SGHRS; CDR2 reads YFSETQ. The ends lost 4 bases at V and 0 bases at J; junction bases unmatched: 7.

The CDR3 region has the DNA TGTGCCAGCTCATCGAACCCGGGACAGGGTTCACCCCTCCACTTT. This gives the protein CASSSNPGQGSPLHF. The gene calls are TRBV18 and TRBJ1-6; 9 bases line up with TRBD1. After removal of 5 bases from V and 9 bases from J, the junction contained 8 bases not matched to a gene. The CDR3 covers 15 residues. Germline V gene sequence: CDR1 KGHSH, CDR2 LQKENI.

The chain recombines TRBV6-1 with TRBJ2-7, with D unresolved. V lost 0 bases, J lost 3 bases, and 6 bases lay in between. The CDR3 extends over 13 amino acids. CDR1 and CDR2 (germline): MNHNS, SASEGT. The DNA for the CDR3 is TGTGCCAGCAGTGAAGCCCAAGACTACGAGCAGTACTTC. It translates to CASSEAQDYEQYF.

Points on this clonotype: Given a far larger clone just one base away, this is likely a sequencing read error. The CDR3 here is CASSSPRLAGYHSEQFF. In nucleotides, the CDR3 is TGTGCCAGCAGTTCTCCTAGACTAGCGGGATACCACAGTGAGCAGTTCTTC. This chain uses TRBV12-3 or TRBV12-4 with TRBJ2-3, with TRBD2 matching over 11 bases. The J call could be wrong; TRBJ2-1 is a better fit for the DNA end. The CDR3 contains 17 residues.

This clonotype was observed at least ten times. The V and J genes are TRBV24-1 and TRBJ1-5; D is undetermined. The length of the CDR3 is 12 residues. The germline gives CDR1 KGHDR, CDR2 SFDVKD. V lost 1 base to trimming and J lost 5 bases, with 2 bases between them. CDR3 in amino acids: CATSDFDQPQHF. CDR3 coding DNA: TGTGCCACCAGTGATTTTGATCAGCCCCAGCATTTT.

This clonotype has more than one count but fewer than ten. The chain couples TRBV2 to TRBJ2-5, with a tentative D call TRBD1 (6 bases). The germline V gene encodes CDR1 SNHLY and CDR2 FYNNEI. The V end was cut by 4 bases, the J end by 9 bases, with 6 bases between. This CDR3 is 10 amino acids long. The CDR3 DNA reads TGTGCCAGCAGTGGGGGGCCCCAGTACTTC. This translates into CASSGGPQYF.

As for this clonotype: A far larger clone is only one base removed, so a read error is likely. The V and J genes are TRBV7-9 and TRBJ2-5; either TRBD1 or TRBD2 may supply D (5 bases each). CDR3 length: 12 residues. Germline CDR1 and CDR2: SEHNR and FQNEAQ (reference sequence). The CDR3 bases are TGTGCCAGCAGCCCCCTGGGGGATGAGCAGCTCTTC. Its protein is CASSPLGDEQLF. The whole variable domain, filled in from reference TRBV7-9 and TRBJ2-5, reads DTGVSQNPRHKITKRGQNVTFRCDPISEHNRLYWYRQTLGQGPEFLTYFQNEAQLEKSRLLSDRFSAERPKGSFSTLEIQRTEQGDSAMYLCASSPLGDEQLFGPGTRLLVL.

This clonotype was picked up many times. The V gene is TRBV7-8, the J gene TRBJ2-1; the match to TRBD1 covers 9 bases. This CDR3 is built from 16 residues. The ends lost 0 bases at V and 12 bases at J; junction bases unmatched: 12. In germline, CDR1 is SGHVS, CDR2 FQNEAQ. The CDR3 DNA follows: TGTGCCAGCAGCTTAGCCGGTGGACAGGGGCTCCCTAGGCAGTTCTTC. Residues: CASSLAGGQGLPRQFF.

This clonotype was picked up many times. This likely comes from a read error, as the CDR3 has no conserved phenylalanine or tryptophan at its end. The DNA is left out, because the CDR3 cannot be placed on it with certainty; the CDR3 is given as TCRdb lists it. V and J are TRBV2 and TRBJ1-1; TRBD1, the D gene given by the table, was not confirmed from the DNA. The CDR3 totals 10 residues, both ends included. Per the germline V gene, CDR1 is SNHLY and CDR2 is FYNNEI. The CDR3 is CASSEMQAAR.

This chain joins TRBV6-9 and TRBJ1-4; weak D call: TRBD1 (5 bases). This CDR3 has 16 amino acids. V dropped 2 bases and J dropped 0 bases, with 10 bases sitting between them. Germline V gene sequence: CDR1 MNHGY, CDR2 SVAAGI. The CDR3 DNA follows: TGTGCCAGCAGTTATGAGACAGTTGCAACTAATGAAAAACTGTTTTTT. This translates into CASSYETVATNEKLFF.

This clonotype has ten or more counts. The rearrangement links TRBV2 to TRBJ2-5; D remains unclear. The CDR3 is made up of 13 amino acids. Germline values: CDR1 SNHLY, CDR2 FYNNEI. Between the trimmed V and J ends, which lost 7 bases and 4 bases, there was a span of 13 bases. CDR3 nucleotides: TGTGCCAGCAATCGTGATAGTCGAGAGACCCAGTACTTC. Translated, it gives CASNRDSRETQYF.

Many counts were recorded for this clonotype. The chain joins TRBV6-1 to TRBJ2-7; possibly TRBD2 for D (6 bases). The V end was cut by 6 bases, the J end by 0 bases, with 18 bases between. This CDR3 contains 16 residues. CDR1 and CDR2 from the germline V gene are MNHNS and SASEGT. The CDR3 loop reads CASSGTGGKSSYEQYF. The CDR3 DNA reads TGTGCCAGCAGCGGCACGGGCGGGAAAAGCTCCTACGAGCAGTACTTC.

This clonotype has a count of ten or more. The gene calls are TRBV12-3 or TRBV12-4 and TRBJ2-1, with D possibly being TRBD2 (6 bases). CDR3 length: 13 amino acids. Trimming left V 6 bases short and J 7 bases short, with 13 bases between. The CDR3 nucleotides read TGTGCCAGCAGCCCCGGGACTCTAAATGAGCAGTTCTTC. Its translation is CASSPGTLNEQFF.

This clonotype was recorded many times. The chain links TRBV11-2 to TRBJ2-2, with TRBD1 matching over 7 bases. The CDR3 is made up of 14 amino acids. Trimming cost V 5 bases and J 5 bases; bases outside gene matches: 5. CDR1 is SGHAT, CDR2 FQNNGV, per germline. CDR3 residues: CASSQLTGTGELFF. CDR3 DNA: TGTGCCAGCAGCCAGTTGACAGGGACCGGGGAGCTGTTTTTT.

This clonotype was seen ten or more times. V and J are TRBV12-3 or TRBV12-4 and TRBJ2-7, with D perhaps TRBD2 (6 bases). The germline V and J ends were trimmed by 0 bases and 9 bases, with 9 bases remaining between them. The CDR3 contains 12 residues. CDR3 in amino acids: CASSLAPRGQYF. As DNA, the CDR3 is TGTGCCAGCAGTTTAGCACCGCGGGGGCAGTACTTC.

This clonotype was recorded many times. The chain carries TRBV7-3 and TRBJ2-1; tentatively, D is TRBD1 (5 bases). The V end was cut by 7 bases, the J end by 7 bases, with 14 bases between. Germline CDR1 SGHTA, CDR2 FQGTGA. The CDR3 loop spans 13 amino acids. The CDR3 bases are TGTGCCAGCACGCAGGGTGGCTCGAATGAGCAGTTCTTC. Its protein product is CASTQGGSNEQFF. Filled out from reference TRBV7-3 and TRBJ2-1, the complete variable domain reads GAGVSQTPSNKVTEKGKYVELRCDPISGHTALYWYRQSLGQGPEFLIYFQGTGAADDSGLPNDRFFAVRPEGSVSTLKIQRTERGDSAVYLCASTQGGSNEQFFGPGTRLTVL.